This TCR beta chain was captured by sequencing in a study of blood T cells in healthy people across ages. Through a sample-barcoded 5' primer and a J-beta primer mix, a second PCR was run for about 6 to 11 cycles. TCRdb passed the 5' RACE reads through MiXCR, listing each CDR3 protein once. Of 720,000 or so distinct CDR3 sequences listed, approximately 40% were seen once; the top ten hold around 30%. The TCR comes from a man of 80 years or more in good health. What was sequenced was blood.

CDR3 nucleotides: TGTGCCAGCAGTGTCCGGCCGGCGACTAGCGGTAGCGCAGATACGCAGTATTTT. It specifies CASSVRPATSGSADTQYF. J is TRBJ2-3 and V is TRBV6-4; 9 bases agree with TRBD2. After removal of 4 bases from V and 4 bases from J, the junction contained 15 bases not matched to a gene. Germline assignment: CDR1 MRHNA and CDR2 SNTAGT. The CDR3 is 18 amino acids.